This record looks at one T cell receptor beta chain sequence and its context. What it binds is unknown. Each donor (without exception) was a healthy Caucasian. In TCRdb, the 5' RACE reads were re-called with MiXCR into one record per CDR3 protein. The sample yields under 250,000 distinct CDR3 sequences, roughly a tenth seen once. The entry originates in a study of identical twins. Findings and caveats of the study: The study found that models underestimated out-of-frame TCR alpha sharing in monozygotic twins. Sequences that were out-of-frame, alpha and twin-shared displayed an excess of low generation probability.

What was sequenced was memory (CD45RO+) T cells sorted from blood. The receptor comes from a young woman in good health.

This CDR3 is CASSLSPGLAGRYTDTQYF. The CDR3 bases are TGTGCCAGCAGCTTATCCCCAGGACTAGCGGGGCGCTATACAGATACGCAGTATTTT. The chain couples TRBV7-6 to TRBJ2-3, with 12 bases fitting TRBD2. This CDR3 contains 19 residues. CDR1 SGHVS and CDR2 FNYEAQ come from the germline V gene. V gave up 2 bases and J gave up 3 bases; unmatched junction bases: 12.